Detailed here is one T cell receptor (beta chain). Sequenced by immunoSEQ multiplex PCR; TCRdb stores in-frame clones only, minus some. The data hold around 250,000 clones, with around 86% observed a single time. V shed 2 bases, J shed 3 bases, and the junction held 4 bases outside the gene matches. This CDR3 comprises 16 residues. Germline V CDR1 and CDR2: KGHSH, LQKENI. These data are taken from a study of blood T cell repertoires in COVID-19. This rearrangement joins TRBV18 to TRBJ1-1, with 12 bases aligning to TRBD1. This sequence originates from a man aged 18 to 30 with active or convalescent COVID-19. The sample taken for sequencing was peripheral blood. The CDR3 DNA sequence: TGTGCCAGCTCACCAGGGACAGGGGGCGCGGACACTGAAGCTTTCTTT. It specifies CASSPGTGGADTEAFF.